The next 23 T cell receptor beta chains were all read from a single sample in a study of OX40 agonist ivuxolimab in advanced cancers. The repertoire was sequenced with immunoSEQ multiplex PCR; TCRdb's copy has only in-frame clones and lacks some. The repertoire consists of some 100,000 clones, with around 90% occurring once and the leading ten covering approximately 0.58%. Sequencing was performed on CD4+ or CD8+ T cells sorted from blood, taken in a trial of the OX40 agonist ivuxolimab. The receptors come from an adult with an advanced solid tumor such as melanoma, head and neck, liver or kidney cancer.

The chain carries TRBV15 and TRBJ2-1; 11 nucleotides agree with TRBD2. The ends lost 3 bases at V and 6 bases at J; junction bases unmatched: 13. CDR1 and CDR2 (germline): LNHNV, YYDKDF (reference sequence). This CDR3 is 18 amino acids long. Here the CDR3 reads CATSSLDGLAGGRNEQFF. CDR3 coding DNA: TGTGCCACCAGCAGCCTGGATGGGCTAGCGGGGGGCCGCAATGAGCAGTTCTTC.

The chain has TRBV4-3 and TRBJ2-7, with 12 bases identical to TRBD2. Germline V gives CDR1 LGHNA, CDR2 YSLEER. This CDR3 has 16 amino acids. V lost 5 bases, J lost 0 bases, and 5 bases stayed unmatched. This chain's CDR3 is CASSEGLAGISYEQYF. In nucleotides, the CDR3 is TGCGCCAGCAGCGAGGGACTAGCGGGTATCTCCTACGAGCAGTACTTC.

The CDR3 loop is CASSAGTSGYEQYF. The CDR3 DNA sequence: TGTGCCAGCAGTGCCGGGACTAGCGGCTACGAGCAGTACTTC. The chain joins TRBV6-7 to TRBJ2-7; 11 nucleotides line up with TRBD2. TRBV6-7 is known as an ORF, though its function is uncertain. The V and J ends lost 5 bases and 3 bases, in that order; junction bases with no gene match: 3. The CDR3 is 14 amino acids.

This chain links TRBV28 with TRBJ2-3, with unresolved D. Germline V gives CDR1 MDHEN, CDR2 SYDVKM. The CDR3 sequence is 17 residues long. V was shortened by 5 bases and J by 0 bases, with 18 bases between the two germline ends. The CDR3: CASSLPGRMTSTDTQYF. As DNA, the CDR3 is TGTGCCAGCAGTCTCCCCGGGCGGATGACTAGCACAGATACGCAGTATTTT.

The genes are TRBV5-4 and TRBJ1-1, with no clear D. CDR1 and CDR2 (germline): SGHNT, YYREEE (reference sequence). This CDR3 comprises 14 residues. Trimming stripped 1 base from V and 0 bases from J, with 7 bases between. CDR3 DNA: TGTGCCAGCAGCTTGTACGGGGTGAACACTGAAGCTTTCTTT. It translates to CASSLYGVNTEAFF.

The V gene is TRBV29-1, the J gene TRBJ2-7; 7 bases fit TRBD2. With 7 bases clipped from V and 6 bases from J, the junction kept 12 bases outside the gene matches. The CDR3 sequence is 13 residues long. The V gene's germline CDR1 is SQVTM and CDR2 ANQGSEA. The CDR3 bases are TGCAGCGGAAAGCGGGATACTGCCGGCGAGCAGTACTTC. This gives the protein CSGKRDTAGEQYF.

The V and J genes are TRBV6-4 and TRBJ2-1; possible D gene TRBD1, 5 bases. Germline V gene lookup returns CDR1 MRHNA and CDR2 SNTAGT. The V and J ends lost 2 bases and 7 bases respectively, with 15 bases between them. The CDR3 extends over 15 amino acids. CDR3 nucleotide sequence: TGTGCCAGCAGTGACCGCAGGGCGTCCCCTAATGAGCAGTTCTTC. Residues: CASSDRRASPNEQFF.

This chain connects TRBV5-6 to TRBJ1-2; D not resolved. There are 13 residues in the CDR3. Germline lookup yields CDR1 SGHDT and CDR2 YYEEEE. V was clipped by 2 bases and J by 0 bases, with 5 bases between them. As DNA, the CDR3 is TGTGCCAGCAGCTTCCAGTCTAACTATGGCTACACCTTC. It encodes CASSFQSNYGYTF.

This sequence joins TRBV2 and TRBJ2-5; no firm D call. From germline, CDR1 is SNHLY and CDR2 FYNNEI. This CDR3 is built from 11 residues. V dropped 3 bases and J dropped 5 bases, with 4 bases sitting between them. CDR3 coding DNA: TGTGCCAGCAGTGATTGGGAGACCCAGTACTTC. Protein sequence: CASSDWETQYF.

The gene calls are TRBV11-3 and TRBJ2-7; the match to TRBD1 covers 8 bases. The ends lost 4 bases at V and 5 bases at J; junction bases unmatched: 10. The CDR3 spans 15 residues. The germline CDR1 and CDR2 sequences are SGHNT and YENEEA. CDR3 residues: CASSSTRTGKNEQYF. CDR3 DNA sequence: TGTGCCAGCAGCTCAACCCGGACAGGGAAGAACGAGCAGTACTTC.

The chain employs TRBV7-2 and TRBJ2-5; D is uncertain. Germline assignment: CDR1 SGHTA and CDR2 FQGNSA. Between the trimmed V and J ends, which lost 5 bases and 5 bases, there was a span of 9 bases. This CDR3 has 12 amino acids. The CDR3 nucleotides read TGTGCCAGCAGCCCCCAGCCGGAGACCCAGTACTTC. Its protein product is CASSPQPETQYF.

The genes are TRBV7-8 and TRBJ2-7; D might be TRBD1 (5 bases). Germline loops: CDR1 SGHVS, CDR2 FQNEAQ. The CDR3 loop spans 12 amino acids. Trimming left V 2 bases short and J 6 bases short, with 8 bases between. CDR3 nucleotide sequence: TGTGCCAGCAGCTTATGGGGCGTCGAGCAGTACTTC. This codes for CASSLWGVEQYF.

The J gene is TRBJ1-2, the V gene TRBV30; tentative D call: TRBD1 (6 bases). CDR3 length: 13 amino acids. V was shortened by 7 bases and J by 6 bases, with 18 bases between the two germline ends. The germline V gene has CDR1 GTSNPN and CDR2 SVGIG (reference sequence). The CDR3 reads CAFRRGALDGYTF. The CDR3 DNA reads TGTGCCTTCCGCAGGGGAGCTTTGGATGGCTACACCTTC.

This chain uses TRBV7-3 with TRBJ2-2; 10 bases match TRBD2. Trimming cost V 6 bases and J 2 bases; bases outside gene matches: 6. This CDR3 comprises 16 residues. In germline, CDR1 is SGHTA, CDR2 FQGTGA. CDR3 amino acids: CASRLTSGSNTGELFF. CDR3 nucleotide sequence: TGTGCCAGCAGATTGACTAGCGGGTCAAACACCGGGGAGCTGTTTTTT.

The chain employs TRBV7-2 and TRBJ1-3, with TRBD1 matching over 7 bases. The CDR3 extends over 16 amino acids. Unmatched junction bases numbered 10, after V lost 5 bases and J lost 3 bases. Looked up from germline, CDR1 is SGHTA and CDR2 is FQGNSA. The CDR3 sequence: CASSPQGGRVGNTIYF. CDR3 coding DNA: TGTGCCAGCAGCCCCCAGGGGGGCAGGGTTGGAAACACCATATATTTT.

The rearrangement uses TRBV9 and TRBJ2-3; 8 bases map to TRBD2. CDR3 length: 15 residues. V was clipped by 0 bases and J by 3 bases; unmatched bases: 3. Germline CDR1 reads SGDLS; CDR2 reads YYNGEE. The CDR3 DNA reads as TGTGCCAGCAGCGTAGGTCGGGAGGGGACAGATACGCAGTATTTT. The encoded protein is CASSVGREGTDTQYF.

This chain links TRBV20-1 with TRBJ1-6; D not certain. CDR3 length: 10 amino acids. V lost 4 bases, J lost 11 bases, and 6 bases lay in between. CDR1 and CDR2 (germline): DFQATT, SNEGSKA (reference sequence). This CDR3 is CSAIQPPLHF. The DNA for the CDR3 is TGCAGTGCTATCCAGCCACCCCTCCACTTT.

The V call is TRBV28, the J call TRBJ1-4, with a tentative D call TRBD1 (5 bases). V was shortened by 5 bases and J by 3 bases, with 10 bases between the two germline ends. The germline gives CDR1 MDHEN, CDR2 SYDVKM. The CDR3 covers 14 residues. The CDR3 reads CASSVVGANEKLFF. CDR3 nucleotide sequence: TGTGCCAGCAGTGTCGTAGGGGCTAATGAAAAACTGTTTTTT.

This clone has just a few counts. The genes are TRBV18 and TRBJ2-7; D might be TRBD2 (6 bases). V was cut by 1 base and J by 7 bases, with 11 bases left in between. The CDR3 covers 13 residues. The germline gives CDR1 KGHSH, CDR2 LQKENI. CDR3 sequence: CASSPLPGGEQYF. The CDR3 nucleotides read TGTGCCAGCTCACCACTCCCCGGGGGTGAGCAGTACTTC.

CDR3 sequence reads: CASSPLVAGPLGETQYF. The CDR3 nucleotides read TGTGCCAGCAGCCCGCTAGTGGCAGGGCCCCTGGGAGAGACCCAGTACTTC. The J gene is TRBJ2-5, the V gene TRBV13; TRBD1 is a possible D gene (5 bases). The germline V gene encodes CDR1 PRHDT and CDR2 FYEKMQ (reference sequence). The CDR3 runs 17 residues. V lost 5 bases to trimming and J lost 4 bases, with 23 bases between them.

This sequence joins TRBV5-6 and TRBJ1-4; the match to TRBD1 covers 9 bases. Germline CDR1 SGHDT, CDR2 YYEEEE. J lost 7 bases, V lost 4 bases, and 8 bases had no gene match. CDR3 length: 15 amino acids. The CDR3 coding sequence is TGTGCCAGCAGCCGGGACAGGGCGCGAAGTGAAAAACTGTTTTTT. Translation: CASSRDRARSEKLFF. Complete variable domain (other parts from reference TRBV5-6 and TRBJ1-4): DAGVTQSPTHLIKTRGQQVTLRCSPKSGHDTVSWYQQALGQGPQFIFQYYEEEERQRGNFPDRFSGHQFPNYSSELNVNALLLGDSALYLCASSRDRARSEKLFFGSGTQLSVL.

The chain couples TRBV7-2 to TRBJ2-7; D may be TRBD1 (6 bases). The V and J ends lost 4 bases and 2 bases respectively, with 15 bases between them. Germline-derived CDR1 and CDR2 are SGHTA and FQGNSA. The CDR3 contains 15 residues. The CDR3: CASSSTAGVAYEQYF. The CDR3, as DNA: TGTGCCAGCAGCTCAACCGCAGGGGTAGCCTACGAGCAGTACTTC.

The chain joins TRBV27 to TRBJ2-2; D ambiguous. CDR3 size: 14 residues. The germline V gene has CDR1 MNHEY and CDR2 SMNVEV (reference sequence). The V and J ends lost 3 bases and 5 bases respectively, with 10 bases between them. The CDR3 DNA reads as TGTGCCAGCAGTTTCGACTTAGGTACCGGGGAGCTGTTTTTT. Its translation: CASSFDLGTGELFF.